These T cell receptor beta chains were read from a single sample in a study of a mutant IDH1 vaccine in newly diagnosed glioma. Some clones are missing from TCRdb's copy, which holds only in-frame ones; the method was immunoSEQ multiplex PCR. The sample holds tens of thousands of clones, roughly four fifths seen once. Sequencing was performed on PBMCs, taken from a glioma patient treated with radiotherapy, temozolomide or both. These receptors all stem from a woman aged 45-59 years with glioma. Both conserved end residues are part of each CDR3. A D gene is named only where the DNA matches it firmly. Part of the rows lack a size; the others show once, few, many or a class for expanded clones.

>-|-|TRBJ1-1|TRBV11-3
CASSLRRGADTEAFF
TGTGCCAGCAGCTTACGTCGGGGGGCGGACACTGAAGCTTTCTTT
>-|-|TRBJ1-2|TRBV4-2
CASSQAQYGYTF
TGTGCCAGCAGCCAAGCACAATATGGCTACACCTTC
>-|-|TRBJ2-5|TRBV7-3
CASSLSPSQETQYF
TGTGCCAGCAGCTTATCCCCCAGCCAAGAGACCCAGTACTTC
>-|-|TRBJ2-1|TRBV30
CAWSPSRSGEQFF
TGTGCCTGGAGTCCCTCCCGGAGCGGTGAGCAGTTCTTC
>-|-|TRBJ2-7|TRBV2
CASRRIGGSQYF
TGTGCCAGCAGGCGTATCGGAGGTTCGCAGTACTTC
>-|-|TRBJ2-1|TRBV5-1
CASSQAGQSYNEQFF
TGCGCCAGCAGTCAGGCGGGACAGTCCTACAATGAGCAGTTCTTC
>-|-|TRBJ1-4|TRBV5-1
CASSRSGATNEKLFF
TGCGCCAGCAGCCGTTCAGGGGCCACTAATGAAAAACTGTTTTTT
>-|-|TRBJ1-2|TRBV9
CASSFRQDLNYGYTF
TGTGCCAGCAGCTTCCGACAGGACCTTAACTATGGCTACACCTTC
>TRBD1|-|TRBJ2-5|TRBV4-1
CASSQDRIQETQYF
TGCGCCAGCAGCCAGGACAGGATACAAGAGACCCAGTACTTC
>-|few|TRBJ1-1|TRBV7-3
CASSLWMGTEAFF
TGTGCCAGCAGCCTCTGGATGGGCACTGAAGCTTTCTTT
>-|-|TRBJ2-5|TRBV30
CAWMGSKETQYF
TGTGCCTGGATGGGCAGTAAAGAGACCCAGTACTTC
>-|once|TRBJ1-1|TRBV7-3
CASSLSSGTEAFF
TGTGCCAGCAGCTTAAGTTCCGGCACTGAAGCTTTCTTT
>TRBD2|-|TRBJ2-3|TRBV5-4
CASSLGLAGGLGDTQYF
TGTGCCAGCAGCCTGGGACTAGCGGGGGGGTTAGGAGATACGCAGTATTTT
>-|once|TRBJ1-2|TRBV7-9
CASSLSGANYGYTF
TGTGCCAGCAGCCTGTCGGGGGCGAACTATGGCTACACCTTC
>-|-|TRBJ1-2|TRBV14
CASSQDQMREGADGYTF
TGTGCCAGCAGCCAAGATCAAATGAGGGAAGGTGCGGATGGCTACACCTTC
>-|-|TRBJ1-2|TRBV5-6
CASSLQGSYGYTF
TGTGCCAGCAGCTTGCAGGGAAGCTATGGCTACACCTTC
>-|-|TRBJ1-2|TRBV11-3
CASSLDRGQITNYGYTF
TGTGCCAGCAGCTTAGATAGAGGACAGATTACTAACTATGGCTACACCTTC
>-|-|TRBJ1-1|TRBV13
CASSLGTNLNTEAFF
TGTGCCAGCAGCTTAGGTACGAATCTGAACACTGAAGCTTTCTTT
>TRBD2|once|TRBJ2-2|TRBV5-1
CASSRGGRGTNTGELFF
TGCGCCAGCAGTCGGGGGGGCCGGGGGACGAACACCGGGGAGCTGTTTTTT
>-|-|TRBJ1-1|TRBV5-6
CASSLGSGQLTFF
TGTGCCAGCAGCCTAGGGTCCGGTCAATTGACTTTCTTT
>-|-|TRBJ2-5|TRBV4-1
CASKTSPSEETQYF
TGCGCCAGCAAAACTAGCCCTAGTGAGGAGACCCAGTACTTC
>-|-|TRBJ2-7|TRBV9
CASSGIRDGGLYEQYF
TGTGCCAGCAGCGGGATCCGCGACGGAGGCCTTTACGAGCAGTACTTC
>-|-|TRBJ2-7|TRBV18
CASSPLAGVREQYF
TGTGCCAGCTCACCCCTCGCCGGGGTCCGCGAGCAGTACTTC
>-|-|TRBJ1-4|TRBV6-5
CASSYGQNEKLFF
TGTGCCAGCAGTTACGGCCAGAATGAAAAACTGTTTTTT
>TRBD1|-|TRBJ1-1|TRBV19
CASSIGQGWFGEAFF
TGTGCCAGTAGTATCGGACAGGGGTGGTTTGGTGAAGCTTTCTTT
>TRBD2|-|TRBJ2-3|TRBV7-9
CASTGGGGTDTQYF
TGTGCCAGCACTGGCGGGGGGGGCACAGATACGCAGTATTTT
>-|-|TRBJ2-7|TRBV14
CASSQRGIALSYEQYF
TGTGCCAGCAGCCAGAGGGGAATAGCTCTCTCCTACGAGCAGTACTTC
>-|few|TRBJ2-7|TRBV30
CACQGSGPITYEQYF
TGTGCCTGCCAGGGCTCGGGCCCTATAACCTACGAGCAGTACTTC
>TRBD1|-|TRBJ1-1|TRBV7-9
CASSLRQGSTEAFF
TGTGCCAGCAGCCTTCGACAGGGGTCCACTGAAGCTTTCTTT
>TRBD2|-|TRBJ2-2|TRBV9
CASGRGGMNTGELFF
TGTGCCAGCGGTCGCGGGGGAATGAACACCGGGGAGCTGTTTTTT
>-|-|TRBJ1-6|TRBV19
CASSIAQTGSYNSPLHF
TGTGCCAGTAGTATAGCCCAAACGGGCTCCTATAATTCACCCCTCCACTTT
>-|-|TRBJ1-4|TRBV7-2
CASSLKGLTKLFF
TGTGCCAGCAGCTTAAAGGGACTGACAAAACTGTTTTTT
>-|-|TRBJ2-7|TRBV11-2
CASSLETAYEQYF
TGTGCCAGCAGCTTAGAGACAGCTTACGAGCAGTACTTC
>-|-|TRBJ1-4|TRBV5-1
CASSPYGEEKLFF
TGCGCCAGCAGCCCCTACGGGGAGGAAAAACTGTTTTTT
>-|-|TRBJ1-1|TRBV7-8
CASFVSNREVNTEAFF
TGTGCCTCTTTCGTCAGTAACAGGGAAGTGAACACTGAAGCTTTCTTT